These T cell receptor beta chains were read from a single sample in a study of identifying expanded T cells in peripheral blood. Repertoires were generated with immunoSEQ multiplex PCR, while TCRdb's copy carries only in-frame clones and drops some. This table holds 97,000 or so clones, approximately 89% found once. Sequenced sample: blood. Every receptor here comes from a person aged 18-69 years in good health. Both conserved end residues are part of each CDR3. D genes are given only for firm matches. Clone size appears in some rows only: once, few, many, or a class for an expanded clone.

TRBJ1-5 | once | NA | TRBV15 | CATSRDLQGRPNQPQHF | TGTGCCACCAGCAGAGATCTCCAGGGTCGCCCCAATCAGCCCCAGCATTTT
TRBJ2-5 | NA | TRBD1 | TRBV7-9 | CASSQGEETQYF | TGTGCCAGCAGCCAGGGGGAAGAGACCCAGTACTTC
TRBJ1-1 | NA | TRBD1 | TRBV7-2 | CASSLSTGGDEAFF | TGTGCCAGCAGCTTAAGTACAGGGGGTGATGAAGCTTTCTTT
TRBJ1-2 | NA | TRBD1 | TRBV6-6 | CASSDRDGGYTF | TGTGCCAGCAGCGACAGGGATGGAGGCTACACCTTC
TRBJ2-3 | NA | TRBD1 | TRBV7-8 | CASSTLGQGATDTQYF | TGTGCCAGCAGCACACTCGGACAGGGGGCTACAGATACGCAGTATTTT
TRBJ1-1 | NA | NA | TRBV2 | CASRGTNGNTEAFF | TGTGCCAGCAGAGGGACAAATGGGAACACTGAAGCTTTCTTT
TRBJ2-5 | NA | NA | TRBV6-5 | CASSYGDSQETQYF | TGTGCCAGCAGTTATGGGGACTCCCAAGAGACCCAGTACTTC
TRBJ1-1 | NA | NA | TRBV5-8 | CASSPARVSSEAFF | TGTGCCAGCAGCCCGGCCAGGGTAAGTTCTGAAGCTTTCTTT
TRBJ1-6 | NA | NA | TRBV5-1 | CASSLAVVPNSPLHF | TGCGCCAGCAGCTTGGCCGTGGTACCCAATTCACCCCTCCACTTT
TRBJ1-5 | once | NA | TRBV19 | CASSISGVQPQHF | TGTGCCAGTAGTATATCCGGCGTTCAGCCCCAGCATTTT
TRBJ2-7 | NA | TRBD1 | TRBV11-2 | CASSRGTGGLEQYF | TGTGCCAGCAGCCGGGGGACAGGGGGCCTCGAGCAGTACTTC
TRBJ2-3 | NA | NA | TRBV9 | CASSVVEASTDTQYF | TGTGCCAGCAGCGTAGTAGAGGCGAGCACAGATACGCAGTATTTT
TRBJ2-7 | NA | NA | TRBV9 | CASSFGGPFSYEQYF | TGTGCCAGCAGCTTCGGGGGGCCCTTCTCCTACGAGCAGTACTTC
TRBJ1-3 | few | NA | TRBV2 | CASSGRLSGNTIYF | TGTGCCAGCAGTGGCCGGCTCTCTGGAAACACCATATATTTT
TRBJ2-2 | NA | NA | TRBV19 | CASSISGRNTGELFF | TGTGCCAGTAGTATAAGTGGCCGAAACACCGGGGAGCTGTTTTTT
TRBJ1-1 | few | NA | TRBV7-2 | CASRSTVNTEAFF | TGTGCCAGCAGATCAACGGTGAACACTGAAGCTTTCTTT
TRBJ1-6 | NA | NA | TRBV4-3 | CASSQDGGAYNSPLHF | TGCGCCAGCAGCCAAGATGGGGGGGCCTATAATTCACCCCTCCACTTT
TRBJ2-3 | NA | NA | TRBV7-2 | CASSYLRADTQYF | TGTGCCAGCAGCTATTTGAGGGCAGATACGCAGTATTTT
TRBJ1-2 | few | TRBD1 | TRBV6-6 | CASSDKQGAEHGYTF | TGTGCCAGCAGTGACAAACAGGGGGCAGAACATGGCTACACCTTC
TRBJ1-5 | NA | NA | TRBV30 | CASPNCLNQPQHF | TGTGCCTCCCCTAATTGCCTTAATCAGCCCCAGCATTTT
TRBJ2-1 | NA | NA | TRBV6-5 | CASRDYSYNEQFF | TGTGCCAGCAGGGACTACTCTTACAATGAGCAGTTCTTC
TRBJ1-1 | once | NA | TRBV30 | CAWSLGPEAFF | TGTGCCTGGAGTCTGGGACCTGAAGCTTTCTTT
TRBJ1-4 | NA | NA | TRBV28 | CASSRGQFNEKLFF | TGTGCCAGCAGTCGAGGACAGTTTAATGAAAAACTGTTTTTT
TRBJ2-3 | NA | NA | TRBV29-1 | CSVSSTGSSTDTQYF | TGCAGCGTATCTTCGACAGGCTCTAGCACAGATACGCAGTATTTT
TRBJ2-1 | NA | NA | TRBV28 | CASSSRNEQFF | TGTGCCAGCAGCTCGCGAAATGAGCAGTTCTTC
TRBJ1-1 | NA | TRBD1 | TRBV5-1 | CASHKGAVNTEAFF | TGCGCCAGCCACAAGGGGGCAGTGAACACTGAAGCTTTCTTT
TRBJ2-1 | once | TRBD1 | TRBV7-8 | CASSPPAGQGTYNEQFF | TGTGCCAGCAGCCCACCCGCGGGACAGGGAACCTACAATGAGCAGTTCTTC
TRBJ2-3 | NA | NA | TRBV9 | CASSVVPNTDTQYF | TGTGCCAGCAGCGTAGTCCCAAACACAGATACGCAGTATTTT
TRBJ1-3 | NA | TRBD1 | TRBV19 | CASSTQGATGNTIYF | TGTGCCAGTAGTACTCAGGGGGCGACCGGAAACACCATATATTTT
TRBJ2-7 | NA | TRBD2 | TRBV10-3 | CAISGVLAGAYEQYF | TGTGCCATCAGTGGGGTCCTAGCGGGAGCGTACGAGCAGTACTTC
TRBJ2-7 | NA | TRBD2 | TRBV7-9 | CASSLTTSGSSYEQYF | TGTGCCAGCAGCTTAACTACTAGCGGAAGCTCCTACGAGCAGTACTTC
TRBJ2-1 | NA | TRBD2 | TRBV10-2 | CASTVAGGYSSYNEQFF | TGCGCCAGCACGGTAGCGGGAGGCTATTCCTCCTACAATGAGCAGTTCTTC
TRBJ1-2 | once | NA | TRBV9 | CASSVNQGPSYGYTF | TGTGCCAGCAGCGTAAATCAGGGCCCCAGCTATGGCTACACCTTC
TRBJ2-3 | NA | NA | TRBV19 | CASRERANTDTQYF | TGTGCCAGTAGGGAGCGGGCCAACACAGATACGCAGTATTTT
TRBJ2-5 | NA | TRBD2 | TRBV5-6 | CASSLGAGGPQETQYF | TGTGCCAGCAGCTTGGGGGCGGGGGGCCCCCAAGAGACCCAGTACTTC
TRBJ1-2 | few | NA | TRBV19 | CASSTRTAGYTF | TGTGCCAGTAGTACACGGACAGCTGGCTACACCTTC
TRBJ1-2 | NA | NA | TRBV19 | CASRTGNSYGYTF | TGTGCCAGTAGGACAGGTAACTCCTATGGCTACACCTTC
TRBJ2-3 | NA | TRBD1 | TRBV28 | CASSLIGTGADTQYF | TGTGCCAGCAGTTTAATCGGGACAGGGGCAGATACGCAGTATTTT
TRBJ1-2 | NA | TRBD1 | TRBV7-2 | CASSPDGTGDYGYTF | TGTGCCAGCAGCCCCGATGGGACAGGGGACTATGGCTACACCTTC
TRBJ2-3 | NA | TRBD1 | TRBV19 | CASSIGTGGITDTQYF | TGTGCCAGTAGTATCGGGACAGGGGGCATCACAGATACGCAGTATTTT
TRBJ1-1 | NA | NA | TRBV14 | CASSQSGPWGAFF | TGTGCCAGCAGCCAATCCGGCCCCTGGGGAGCTTTCTTT
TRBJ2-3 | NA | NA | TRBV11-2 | CASSLGPGRQYF | TGTGCCAGCAGCTTAGGCCCTGGACGGCAGTATTTT
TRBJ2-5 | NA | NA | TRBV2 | CASSEGLVETQYF | TGTGCCAGCAGTGAAGGGTTAGTGGAGACCCAGTACTTC
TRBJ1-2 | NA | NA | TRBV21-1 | CASSGTAPYGYTF | TGTGCCAGCAGCGGGACGGCCCCCTATGGCTACACCTTC
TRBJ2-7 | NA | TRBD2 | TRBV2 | CASTLAESYEQYF | TGTGCCAGCACCCTAGCGGAATCCTACGAGCAGTACTTC
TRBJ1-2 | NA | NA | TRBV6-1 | CASGSVYGYTF | TGTGCCAGCGGGTCAGTCTATGGCTACACCTTC
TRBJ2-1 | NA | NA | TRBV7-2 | CASSLTSSRHNEQFF | TGTGCCAGCAGCTTAACGTCGAGCAGACACAATGAGCAGTTCTTC
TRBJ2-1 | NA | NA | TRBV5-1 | CASSLAAVSSYNEQFF | TGCGCCAGCAGCTTGGCCGCAGTTAGCTCCTACAATGAGCAGTTCTTC
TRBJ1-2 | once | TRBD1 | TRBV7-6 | CASSAENRGLFGYTF | TGTGCCAGCAGCGCCGAGAACAGGGGATTGTTTGGCTACACCTTC
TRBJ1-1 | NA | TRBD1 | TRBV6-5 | CASRPTGDTEAFF | TGTGCCAGCAGACCGACAGGGGACACTGAAGCTTTCTTT
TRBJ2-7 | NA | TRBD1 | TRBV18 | CASSIGTGVYEQYF | TGTGCCAGCTCAATCGGGACAGGGGTCTACGAGCAGTACTTC
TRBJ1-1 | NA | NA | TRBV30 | CAWSVRENTEAFF | TGTGCCTGGAGTGTAAGGGAGAACACTGAAGCTTTCTTT
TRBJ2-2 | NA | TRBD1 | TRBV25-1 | CASSPLDRGNTGELFF | TGTGCCAGCAGCCCCCTAGACAGGGGAAACACCGGGGAGCTGTTTTTT